This is a list of T cell receptor beta chains from one sample in a study of patients and donors after allogeneic stem cell transplantation. TCRdb reprocessed the RT-PCR reads with MiXCR, giving one entry per CDR3 protein. The top ten hold about 35% of the sample, which has roughly 180,000 distinct CDR3 sequences, 41% seen once. The sample comprised blood, either unsorted or a sorted T cell fraction (not recorded which). The receptors were gathered from a human donor who was either an allogeneic HSCT recipient or a stem cell or donor lymphocyte infusion donor (not recorded which). It is not recorded whose cells these are; they may come from a transplant donor. Both conserved end residues are part of each CDR3. The order of the fields is D gene, V gene, clone size, J gene, CDR3 DNA, CDR3 protein. The D gene is left open where the match is weak. Where a row states a size, it is once, few, many or the class of an expanded clone; other rows omit it.

.,TRBV7-2,.,TRBJ2-3,TGTGCCAGCAGCTTAGCCCCGAGCGGGTCAGATACGCAGTATTTT,CASSLAPSGSDTQYF
.,TRBV7-2,.,TRBJ2-5,TGTGCCAGCAGCTTAGTTCCCGGGAGATCGATGAGTGAGACCCAGTACTTC,CASSLVPGRSMSETQYF
TRBD1,TRBV5-1,.,TRBJ1-2,TGCGCCAGCAGCGCCGACCCTGACAGGGCCAATAACTATGGCTACACCTTC,CASSADPDRANNYGYTF
.,TRBV15,many,TRBJ1-5,TGTGCCACCAGCAGAGATTTGGGGCAGCCCCAGCATTTT,CATSRDLGQPQHF
.,TRBV28,.,TRBJ2-1,TGTGCCAGCAGTCTGGACCCCCGCTATGAGCAGTTCTTC,CASSLDPRYEQFF
.,TRBV18,few,TRBJ1-2,TGTGCCAGCTCACCGATCCAGACAGGAGCTAACTATGGCTACACCTTC,CASSPIQTGANYGYTF
TRBD1,TRBV29-1,few,TRBJ2-1,TGCAGCGAACTCCGACAGGGATACAATGAGCAGTTCTTC,CSELRQGYNEQFF
.,TRBV21-1,.,TRBJ2-7,TGTGCCAGCAGCACCATCAACAGGGGGAACGAGCAGTACTTC,CASSTINRGNEQYF
.,TRBV20-1,.,TRBJ1-5,TGCAGTGCTGCGACGGGGTGGAACAATCAGCCCCAGCATTTT,CSAATGWNNQPQHF
.,TRBV6-5,.,TRBJ1-1,TGTGCCAGCAGGACAGACACTGAAGCTTTCTTT,CASRTDTEAFF
.,TRBV29-1,once,TRBJ2-1,TGCAGCGGCGAAGGAGGACCCTACAATGAGCAGTTCTTC,CSGEGGPYNEQFF
.,TRBV19,few,TRBJ1-5,TGTGCAAGTCGTATCGGCCCCGGTCAGCCCCAGCATTTT,CASRIGPGQPQHF
.,TRBV12-3/TRBV12-4,few,TRBJ2-3,TGTGCCAGCAGCGCTCTGGGGGGCCCTAGGTCCGATACGCAGTATTTT,CASSALGGPRSDTQYF
TRBD1,TRBV6-5,.,TRBJ1-5,TGTGCCAGCAGTCCCGGGACAGGGATACAGCCCCAGCATTTT,CASSPGTGIQPQHF
.,TRBV21-1,.,TRBJ2-3,TGTGCCATCTATCCCCCTCTAGCGGGAGGACACACAGATACGCAGTATTTT,CAIYPPLAGGHTDTQYF
.,TRBV30,.,TRBJ1-6,TGTGCCTGGAGTAGGGACACCGTTAATTCACCCCTCCACTTT,CAWSRDTVNSPLHF
TRBD1,TRBV5-1,few,TRBJ1-1,TGCGCCAGCAGCTTGGTACAGGGGAGGAACACTGAAGCTTTCTTT,CASSLVQGRNTEAFF
.,TRBV12-3/TRBV12-4,.,TRBJ2-1,TGTGCCAGCAGCCCCCTCGAATCGTACAATGAGCAGTTCTTC,CASSPLESYNEQFF
.,TRBV5-1,few,TRBJ1-1,TGCGCCAGCAGCACCCCAGGGCAGGCCACTGAAGCTTTCTTT,CASSTPGQATEAFF
.,TRBV6-5,.,TRBJ1-2,TGTGCCAGCAGTTACGATTTCCGCGGGGATGGCTACACCTTC,CASSYDFRGDGYTF
.,TRBV3-1,.,TRBJ1-5,TGTGCCAGCAGCCAAGAAGGGGTGGGCAGGGAAAATCAGCCCCAGCATTTT,CASSQEGVGRENQPQHF
TRBD2,TRBV29-1,few,TRBJ2-7,TGCAGCGTTGATAGGACTAGCGGGGGCGAGCAGTACTTC,CSVDRTSGGEQYF
.,TRBV12-3/TRBV12-4,.,TRBJ2-1,TGTGCCAGCAGTTTCCCCCGGGGGTCCTACAATGAGCAGTTCTTC,CASSFPRGSYNEQFF
TRBD1,TRBV20-1,.,TRBJ1-6,TGCAGTGCCCCCGGGACAGGGGTCTCCTATAATTCACCCCTCCACTTT,CSAPGTGVSYNSPLHF
TRBD1,TRBV6-5,few,TRBJ1-1,TGTGCCAGCAGTCCCTCAATTGACAGGGGGGACACTGAAGCTTTCTTT,CASSPSIDRGDTEAFF
.,TRBV28,few,TRBJ1-2,TGTGCCAGCAAGGGGGGCTACACCTTC,CASKGGYTF
TRBD1,TRBV29-1,.,TRBJ1-2,TGCAGCGTAGGCGACAGGGATGGGGTTTACACCTTC,CSVGDRDGVYTF
.,TRBV27,.,TRBJ1-2,TGTGCCAGCAGTCCCACGGGGACCTATGGCTACACCTTC,CASSPTGTYGYTF
.,TRBV27,.,TRBJ1-1,TGTGCCAGCAGACTCACAGGCGCCCTTGAAGCTTTCTTT,CASRLTGALEAFF
.,TRBV20-1,.,TRBJ1-1,TGCAGTGCTATAGCTACCCCAGGGGAGGCTTTCTTT,CSAIATPGEAFF
.,TRBV12-3/TRBV12-4,few,TRBJ1-1,TGTGCCAGCACCTTTATCCCCGGGGCGAACACTGAAGCTTTCTTT,CASTFIPGANTEAFF
.,TRBV3-1,.,TRBJ2-7,TGTGCCAGCAGCCAAGGTCCAGCGGAGTCCTACGAGCAGTACTTC,CASSQGPAESYEQYF
TRBD1,TRBV14,.,TRBJ1-1,TGTGCCAGCAGCCAAGGGGCAGGGGGGAACACTGAAGCTTTCTTT,CASSQGAGGNTEAFF
TRBD1,TRBV5-1,few,TRBJ2-7,TGCGCCAGCAGCAACGGACAGGCGCACGAGCAGTACTTC,CASSNGQAHEQYF
.,TRBV5-1,.,TRBJ2-5,TGCGCCAGCAGCTTGGAGGTATGGGCAGAGACCCAGTACTTC,CASSLEVWAETQYF
.,TRBV5-6,.,TRBJ1-1,TGTGCCAGCAGCCTTAACATGAACACTGAAGCTTTCTTT,CASSLNMNTEAFF
.,TRBV12-3/TRBV12-4,few,TRBJ1-1,TGTGCCACGCACAGGGACATGAACACTGAAGCTTTCTTT,CATHRDMNTEAFF
.,TRBV6-6,.,TRBJ1-1,TGTGCCAGCAGTTACTCGAGGTGGCAGGGCCTGAACACTGAAGCTTTCTTT,CASSYSRWQGLNTEAFF
TRBD1,TRBV28,.,TRBJ2-3,TGTGCCAGCACCACAGGGGGTCCCCCCACAGATACGCAGTATTTT,CASTTGGPPTDTQYF
.,TRBV27,.,TRBJ1-1,TGTGCCAGCAGTAAGGGGATGAACACTGAAGCTTTCTTT,CASSKGMNTEAFF
.,TRBV6-1,few,TRBJ1-4,TGTGCCAGCAGTGAAGGGGGCGGTCGAGAAAAACTGTTTTTT,CASSEGGGREKLFF
.,TRBV3-1,.,TRBJ2-5,TGTGCCAGCAGCCAAGATATCCAAGCGATTGAGACCCAGTACTTC,CASSQDIQAIETQYF
.,TRBV4-3,.,TRBJ2-2,TGCGCCAGCAGCCAGCTCAGCGGAGCGAACACCGGGGAGCTGTTTTTT,CASSQLSGANTGELFF
.,TRBV5-1,.,TRBJ2-7,TGCGCCAGCAGCTCCTATGCGGAGGACAACTCCTACGAGCAGTACTTC,CASSSYAEDNSYEQYF
.,TRBV6-4,few,TRBJ1-1,TGTGCCAGCAGTGACTCAGACACTGAAGCTTTCTTT,CASSDSDTEAFF
.,TRBV6-4,.,TRBJ2-7,TGTGCCAGCAGCCCTAGGACACAACCTGTCTACGAGCAGTACTTC,CASSPRTQPVYEQYF
TRBD1,TRBV7-9,once,TRBJ2-6,TGTGCCAGCAGCTTATCGGACAGGAACTCTGGGGCCAACGTCCTGACTTTC,CASSLSDRNSGANVLTF
TRBD1,TRBV27,.,TRBJ1-6,TGTGCCAGCAGTTTCCGGACAGGGGGCGGGATTAATTCACCCCTCCACTTT,CASSFRTGGGINSPLHF
.,TRBV7-6,.,TRBJ2-7,TGTGCCAGCAGCTTAGCGCAGGTCCCAAGGTCCTACGAGCAGTACTTC,CASSLAQVPRSYEQYF
TRBD1,TRBV6-1,.,TRBJ1-1,TGTGCCAGCAGTGTGACAGGGTCGGGAACTGAAGCTTTCTTT,CASSVTGSGTEAFF
.,TRBV18,.,TRBJ1-6,TGTGCCAGCTCAGAAGCGGTTTACAGACATAATTCACCCCTCCACTTT,CASSEAVYRHNSPLHF
TRBD2,TRBV4-2,.,TRBJ2-2,TGTGCCAGCAGGACACTAGCGGGAGGGTCCTACACCGGGGAGCTGTTTTTT,CASRTLAGGSYTGELFF
.,TRBV29-1,few,TRBJ2-3,TGCAGCGTTGAATCAGCAGGCACAGATACGCAGTATTTT,CSVESAGTDTQYF
.,TRBV12-3/TRBV12-4,few,TRBJ1-1,TGTGCCAGCAGTTTTGGACTGCCTACACTGGGGGCTTTCTTT,CASSFGLPTLGAFF